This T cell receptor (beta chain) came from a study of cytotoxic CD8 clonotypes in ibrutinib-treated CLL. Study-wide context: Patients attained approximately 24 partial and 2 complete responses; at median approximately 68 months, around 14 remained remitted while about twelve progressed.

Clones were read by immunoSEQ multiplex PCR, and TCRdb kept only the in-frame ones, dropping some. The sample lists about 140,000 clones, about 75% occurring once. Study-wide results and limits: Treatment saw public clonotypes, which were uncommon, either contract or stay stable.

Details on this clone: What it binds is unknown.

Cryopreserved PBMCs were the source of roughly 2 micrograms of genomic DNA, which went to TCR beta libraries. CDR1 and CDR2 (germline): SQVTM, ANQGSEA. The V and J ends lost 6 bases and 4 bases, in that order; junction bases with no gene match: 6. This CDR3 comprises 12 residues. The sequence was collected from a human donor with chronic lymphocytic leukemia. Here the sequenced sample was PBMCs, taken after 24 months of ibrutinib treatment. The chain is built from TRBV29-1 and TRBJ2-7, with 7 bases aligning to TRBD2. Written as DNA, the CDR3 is TGCAGCGTGGGGGGGTCCCCGTACGAGCAGTACTTC. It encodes CSVGGSPYEQYF.